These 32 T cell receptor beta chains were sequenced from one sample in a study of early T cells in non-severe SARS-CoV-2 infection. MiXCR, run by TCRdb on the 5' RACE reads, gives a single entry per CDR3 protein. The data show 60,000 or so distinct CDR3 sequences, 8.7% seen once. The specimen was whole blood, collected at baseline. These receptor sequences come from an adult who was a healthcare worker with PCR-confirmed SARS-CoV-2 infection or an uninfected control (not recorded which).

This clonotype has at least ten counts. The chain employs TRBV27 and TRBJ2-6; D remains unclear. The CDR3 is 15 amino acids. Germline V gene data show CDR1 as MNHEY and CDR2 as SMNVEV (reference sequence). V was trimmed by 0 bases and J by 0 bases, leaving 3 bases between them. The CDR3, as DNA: TGTGCCAGCAGTTTATCCCTCTCTGGGGCCAACGTCCTGACTTTC. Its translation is CASSLSLSGANVLTF.

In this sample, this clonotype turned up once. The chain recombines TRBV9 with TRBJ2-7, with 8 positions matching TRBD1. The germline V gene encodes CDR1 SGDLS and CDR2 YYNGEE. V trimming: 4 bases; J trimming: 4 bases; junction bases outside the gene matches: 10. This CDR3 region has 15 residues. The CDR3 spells CASSPDRGKGYEQYF. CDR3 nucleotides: TGTGCCAGCAGCCCCGACAGGGGTAAGGGGTACGAGCAGTACTTC.

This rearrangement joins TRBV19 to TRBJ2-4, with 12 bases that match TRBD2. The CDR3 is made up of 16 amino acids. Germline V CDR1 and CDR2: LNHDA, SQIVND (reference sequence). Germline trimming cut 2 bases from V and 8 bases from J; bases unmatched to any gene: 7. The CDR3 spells CASSILAGGPRDIQYF. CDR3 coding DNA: TGTGCCAGTAGTATACTAGCGGGAGGGCCTAGGGACATTCAGTACTTC.

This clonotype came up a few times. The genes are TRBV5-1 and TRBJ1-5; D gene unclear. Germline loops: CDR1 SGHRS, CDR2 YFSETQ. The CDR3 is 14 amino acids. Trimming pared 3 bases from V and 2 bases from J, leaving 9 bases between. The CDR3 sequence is CASSSVGGNQPQHF. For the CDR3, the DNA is TGCGCCAGCAGCTCGGTCGGTGGCAATCAGCCCCAGCATTTT.

In DNA form, the CDR3 reads TGTGCCAGCAGTATAAAGTGGAATGGCTACACCTTC. Its translation: CASSIKWNGYTF. The chain carries TRBV12-3 or TRBV12-4 and TRBJ1-2, with D uncertain. Trimming stripped 5 bases from V and 6 bases from J, with 10 bases between. This CDR3 has 12 residues.

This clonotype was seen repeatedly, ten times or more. CDR3 region: CSAISSGGGNEQFF. The CDR3 region has the DNA TGCAGTGCTATCAGTAGCGGGGGGGGCAATGAGCAGTTCTTC. The gene calls are TRBV20-1 and TRBJ2-1; 11 positions agree with TRBD2. The junction had 5 bases not matched to a gene; V was cut back by 4 bases and J by 6 bases. The CDR3 consists of 14 residues. Germline CDR1 is DFQATT and CDR2 is SNEGSKA (reference sequence).

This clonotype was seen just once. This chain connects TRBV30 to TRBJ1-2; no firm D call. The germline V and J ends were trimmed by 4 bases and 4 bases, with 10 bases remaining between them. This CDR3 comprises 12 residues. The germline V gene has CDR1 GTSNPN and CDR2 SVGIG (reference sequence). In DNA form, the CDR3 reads TGTGCCTGGACGGGAACAGTCTATGGCTACACCTTC. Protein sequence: CAWTGTVYGYTF.

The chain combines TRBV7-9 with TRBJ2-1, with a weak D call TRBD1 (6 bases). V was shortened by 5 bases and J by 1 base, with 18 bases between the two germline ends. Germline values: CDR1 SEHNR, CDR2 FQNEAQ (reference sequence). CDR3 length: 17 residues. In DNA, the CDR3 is TGTGCCAGCAGCCCTCGGGTCCGGGACATTTCCTACAATGAGCAGTTCTTC. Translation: CASSPRVRDISYNEQFF. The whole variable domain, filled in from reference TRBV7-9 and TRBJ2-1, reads DTGVSQNPRHKITKRGQNVTFRCDPISEHNRLYWYRQTLGQGPEFLTYFQNEAQLEKSRLLSDRFSAERPKGSFSTLEIQRTEQGDSAMYLCASSPRVRDISYNEQFFGPGTRLTVL.

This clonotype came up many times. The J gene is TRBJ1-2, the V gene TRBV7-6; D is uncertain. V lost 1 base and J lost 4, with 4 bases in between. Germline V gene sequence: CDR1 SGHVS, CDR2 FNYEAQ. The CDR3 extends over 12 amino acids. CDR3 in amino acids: CASSLGGYGYTF. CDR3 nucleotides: TGTGCCAGCAGCTTAGGGGGCTATGGCTACACCTTC.

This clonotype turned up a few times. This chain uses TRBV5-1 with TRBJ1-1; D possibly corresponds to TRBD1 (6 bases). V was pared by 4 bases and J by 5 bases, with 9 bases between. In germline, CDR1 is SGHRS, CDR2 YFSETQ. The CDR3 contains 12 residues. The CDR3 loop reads CASSMQGTEAFF. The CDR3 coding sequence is TGCGCCAGCAGCATGCAGGGGACTGAAGCTTTCTTT.

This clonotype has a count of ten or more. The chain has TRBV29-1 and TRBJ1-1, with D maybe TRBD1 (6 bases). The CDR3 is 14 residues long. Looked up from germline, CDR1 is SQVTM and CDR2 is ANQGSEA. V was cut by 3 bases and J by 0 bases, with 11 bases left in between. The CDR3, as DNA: TGCAGCGTTGAGGGACACTTAATGAACACTGAAGCTTTCTTT. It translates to CSVEGHLMNTEAFF.

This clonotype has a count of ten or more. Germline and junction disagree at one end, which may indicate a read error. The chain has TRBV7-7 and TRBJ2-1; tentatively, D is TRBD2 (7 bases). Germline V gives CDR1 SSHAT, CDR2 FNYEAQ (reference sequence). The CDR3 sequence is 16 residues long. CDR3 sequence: CASSSSAGAAYNEQFF. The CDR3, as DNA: TGTGCTAGCAGCTCCTCCGCGGGGGCGGCCTACAATGAGCAGTTCTTC.

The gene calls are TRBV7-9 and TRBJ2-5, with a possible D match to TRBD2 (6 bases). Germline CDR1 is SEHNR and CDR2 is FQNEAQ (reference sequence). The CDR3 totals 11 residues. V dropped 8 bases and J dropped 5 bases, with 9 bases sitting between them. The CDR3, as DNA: TGTGCCAGCTGGGGGGATGAGACCCAGTACTTC. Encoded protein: CASWGDETQYF.

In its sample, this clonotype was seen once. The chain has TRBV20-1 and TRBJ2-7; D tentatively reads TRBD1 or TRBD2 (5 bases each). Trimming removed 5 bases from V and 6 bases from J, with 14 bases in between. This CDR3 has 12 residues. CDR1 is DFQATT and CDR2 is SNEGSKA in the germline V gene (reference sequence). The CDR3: CSAGGYGGEQYF. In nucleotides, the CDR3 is TGCAGTGCTGGGGGTTATGGTGGCGAGCAGTACTTC.

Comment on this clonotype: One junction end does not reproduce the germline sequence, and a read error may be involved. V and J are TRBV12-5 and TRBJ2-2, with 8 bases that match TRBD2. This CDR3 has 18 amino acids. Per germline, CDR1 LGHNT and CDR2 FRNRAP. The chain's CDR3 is CASGFLPSGSLNPGELFF. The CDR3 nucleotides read TGTGCTAGTGGTTTCCTCCCCAGCGGGAGTTTGAACCCCGGGGAGCTGTTTTTT.

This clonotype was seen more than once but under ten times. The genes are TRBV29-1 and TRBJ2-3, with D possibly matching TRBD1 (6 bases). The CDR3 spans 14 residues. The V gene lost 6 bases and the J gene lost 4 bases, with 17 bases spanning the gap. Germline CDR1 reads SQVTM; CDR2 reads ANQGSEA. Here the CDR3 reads CSVVTGSVADTQYF. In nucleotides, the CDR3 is TGCAGCGTGGTAACAGGGAGCGTGGCAGATACGCAGTATTTT.

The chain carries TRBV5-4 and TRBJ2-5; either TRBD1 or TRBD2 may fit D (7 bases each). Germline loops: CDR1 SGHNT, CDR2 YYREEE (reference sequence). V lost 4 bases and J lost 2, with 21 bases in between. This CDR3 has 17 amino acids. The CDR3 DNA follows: TGTGCCAGCAGCCCCTTGGGGGGGACAGCCGCACAAGAGACCCAGTACTTC. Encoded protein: CASSPLGGTAAQETQYF.

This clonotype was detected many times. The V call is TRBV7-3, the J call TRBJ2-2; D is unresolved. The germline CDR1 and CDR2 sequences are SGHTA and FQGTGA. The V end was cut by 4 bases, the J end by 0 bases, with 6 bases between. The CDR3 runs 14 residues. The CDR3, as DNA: TGTGCCAGCAGCTACGGTGCGAACACCGGGGAGCTGTTTTTT. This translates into CASSYGANTGELFF.

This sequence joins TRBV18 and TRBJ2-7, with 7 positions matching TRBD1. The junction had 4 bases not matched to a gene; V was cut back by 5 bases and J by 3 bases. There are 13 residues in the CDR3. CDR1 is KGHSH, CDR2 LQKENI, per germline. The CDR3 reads CASSEGQFYEQYF. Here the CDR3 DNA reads TGTGCCAGCTCAGAGGGACAGTTCTACGAGCAGTACTTC.

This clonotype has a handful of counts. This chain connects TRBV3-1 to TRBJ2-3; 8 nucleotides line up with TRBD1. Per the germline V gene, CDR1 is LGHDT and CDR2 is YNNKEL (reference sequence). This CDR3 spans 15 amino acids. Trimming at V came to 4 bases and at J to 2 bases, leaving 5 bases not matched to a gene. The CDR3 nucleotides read TGTGCCAGCAGCCCAGGGACAGGCGTCACAGATACGCAGTATTTT. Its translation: CASSPGTGVTDTQYF.

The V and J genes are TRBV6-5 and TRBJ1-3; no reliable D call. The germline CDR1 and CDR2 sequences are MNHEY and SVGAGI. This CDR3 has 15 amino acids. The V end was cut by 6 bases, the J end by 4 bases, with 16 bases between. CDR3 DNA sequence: TGTGCCAGCAGCCAAGCCCCCGGGAACGGAAACACCATATATTTT. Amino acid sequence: CASSQAPGNGNTIYF.

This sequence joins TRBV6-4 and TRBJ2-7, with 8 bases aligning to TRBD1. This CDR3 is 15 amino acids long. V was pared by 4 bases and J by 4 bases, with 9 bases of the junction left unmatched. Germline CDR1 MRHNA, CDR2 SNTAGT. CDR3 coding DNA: TGTGCCAGCAGTGTTTGGACAGGGACCAGGTACGAGCAGTACTTC. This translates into CASSVWTGTRYEQYF.

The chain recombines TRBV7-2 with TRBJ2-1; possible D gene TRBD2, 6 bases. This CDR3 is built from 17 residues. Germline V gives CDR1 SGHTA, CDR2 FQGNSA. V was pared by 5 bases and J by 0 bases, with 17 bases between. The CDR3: CASSPSPAGSSYNEQFF. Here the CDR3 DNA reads TGTGCCAGCAGCCCAAGCCCGGCGGGGAGCTCCTACAATGAGCAGTTCTTC. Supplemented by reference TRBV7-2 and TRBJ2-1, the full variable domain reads GAGVSQSPSNKVTEKGKDVELRCDPISGHTALYWYRQSLGQGLEFLIYFQGNSAPDKSGLPSDRFSAERTGGSVSTLTIQRTQQEDSAVYLCASSPSPAGSSYNEQFFGPGTRLTVL.

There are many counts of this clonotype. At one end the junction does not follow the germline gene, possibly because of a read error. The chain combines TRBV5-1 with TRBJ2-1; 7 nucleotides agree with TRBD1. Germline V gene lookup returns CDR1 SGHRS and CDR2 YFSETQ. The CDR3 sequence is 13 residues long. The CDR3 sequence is CASRLGQYNEQFF. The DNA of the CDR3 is TGCGCCAGCAGATTGGGACAGTACAATGAGCAGTTCTTC.

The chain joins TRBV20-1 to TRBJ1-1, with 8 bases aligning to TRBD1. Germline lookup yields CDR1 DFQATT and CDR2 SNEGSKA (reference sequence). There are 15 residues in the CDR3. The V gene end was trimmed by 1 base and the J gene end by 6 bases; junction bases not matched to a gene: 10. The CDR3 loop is CSARGSVGRGPEAFF. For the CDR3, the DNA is TGCAGTGCTAGAGGGTCTGTAGGCAGGGGGCCTGAAGCTTTCTTT.

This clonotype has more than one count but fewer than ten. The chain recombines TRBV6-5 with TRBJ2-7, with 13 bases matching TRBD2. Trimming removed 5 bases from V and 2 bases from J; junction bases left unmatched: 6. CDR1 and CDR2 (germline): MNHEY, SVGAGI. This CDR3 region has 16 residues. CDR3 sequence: CASSMTSGGTTYEQYF. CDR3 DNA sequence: TGTGCCAGCAGTATGACTAGCGGGGGGACCACCTACGAGCAGTACTTC.

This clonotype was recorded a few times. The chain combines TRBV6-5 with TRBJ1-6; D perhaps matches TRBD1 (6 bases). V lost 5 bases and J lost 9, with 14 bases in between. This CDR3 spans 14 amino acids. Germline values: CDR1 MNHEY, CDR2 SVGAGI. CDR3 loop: CASSQTGRGSPLHF. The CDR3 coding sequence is TGTGCCAGCAGTCAGACAGGCAGAGGTTCACCCCTCCACTTT.

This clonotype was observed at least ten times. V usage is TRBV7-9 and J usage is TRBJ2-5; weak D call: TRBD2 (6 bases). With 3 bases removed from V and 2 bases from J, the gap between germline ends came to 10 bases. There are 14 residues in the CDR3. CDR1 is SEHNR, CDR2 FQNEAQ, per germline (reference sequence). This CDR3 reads CASSFNGGQETQYF. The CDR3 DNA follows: TGTGCCAGCAGCTTTAACGGAGGGCAAGAGACCCAGTACTTC.

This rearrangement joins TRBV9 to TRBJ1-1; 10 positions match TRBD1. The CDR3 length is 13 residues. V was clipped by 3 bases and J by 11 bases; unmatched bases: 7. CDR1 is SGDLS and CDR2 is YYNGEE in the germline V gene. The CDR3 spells CASSGSGTGEAFF. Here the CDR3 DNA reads TGTGCCAGCAGCGGGTCCGGGACAGGGGAGGCTTTCTTT.

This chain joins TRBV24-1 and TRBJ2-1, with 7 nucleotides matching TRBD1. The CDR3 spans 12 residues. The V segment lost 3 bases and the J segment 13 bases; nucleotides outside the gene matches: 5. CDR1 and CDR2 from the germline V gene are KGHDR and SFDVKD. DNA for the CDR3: TGTGCCACCAGTGATACCGGGACAGACCAGTTCTTC. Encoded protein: CATSDTGTDQFF.

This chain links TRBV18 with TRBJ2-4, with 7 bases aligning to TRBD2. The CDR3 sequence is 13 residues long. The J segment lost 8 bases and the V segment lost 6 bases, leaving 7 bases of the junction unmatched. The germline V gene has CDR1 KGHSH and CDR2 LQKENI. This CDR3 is CASSTTGGDIQYF. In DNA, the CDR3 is TGTGCCAGCTCGACCACTGGGGGGGACATTCAGTACTTC.

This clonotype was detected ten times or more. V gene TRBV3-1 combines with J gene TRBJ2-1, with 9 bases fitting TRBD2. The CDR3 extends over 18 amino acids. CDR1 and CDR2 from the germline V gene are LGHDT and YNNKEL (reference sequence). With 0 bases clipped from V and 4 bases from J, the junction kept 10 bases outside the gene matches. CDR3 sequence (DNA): TGTGCCAGCAGCCAAGATACCCCGGGACTAGCATCTTACAATGAGCAGTTCTTC. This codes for CASSQDTPGLASYNEQFF.